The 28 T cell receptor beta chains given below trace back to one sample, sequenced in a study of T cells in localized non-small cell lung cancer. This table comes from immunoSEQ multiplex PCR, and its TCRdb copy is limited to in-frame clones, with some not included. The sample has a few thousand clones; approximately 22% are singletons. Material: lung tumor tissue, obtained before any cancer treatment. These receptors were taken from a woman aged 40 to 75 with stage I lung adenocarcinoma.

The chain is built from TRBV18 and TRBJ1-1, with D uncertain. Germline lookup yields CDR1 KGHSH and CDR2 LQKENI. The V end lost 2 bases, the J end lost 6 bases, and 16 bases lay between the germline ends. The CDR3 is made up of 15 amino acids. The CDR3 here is CASSPEVPGYSEAFF. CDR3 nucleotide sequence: TGTGCCAGCTCACCAGAGGTGCCGGGTTACTCTGAAGCTTTCTTT.

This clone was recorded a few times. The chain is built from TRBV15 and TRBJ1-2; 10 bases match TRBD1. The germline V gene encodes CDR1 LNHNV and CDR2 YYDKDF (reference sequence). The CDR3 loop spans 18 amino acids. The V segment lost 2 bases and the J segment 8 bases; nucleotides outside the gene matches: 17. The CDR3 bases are TGTGCCACCAGCAGAAATACTATGGACAGGGGGGATTTCCGCGGCTACACCTTC. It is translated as CATSRNTMDRGDFRGYTF. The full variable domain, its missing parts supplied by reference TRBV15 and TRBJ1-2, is DAMVIQNPRYQVTQFGKPVTLSCSQTLNHNVMYWYQQKSSQAPKLLFHYYDKDFNNEADTPDNFQSRRPNTSFCFLDIRSPGLGDTAMYLCATSRNTMDRGDFRGYTFGSGTRLTVV.

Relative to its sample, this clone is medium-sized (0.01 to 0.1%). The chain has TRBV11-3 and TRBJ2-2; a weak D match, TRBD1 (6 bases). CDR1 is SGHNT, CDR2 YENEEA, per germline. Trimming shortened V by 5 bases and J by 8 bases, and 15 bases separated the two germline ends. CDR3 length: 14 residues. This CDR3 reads CASSRLTGTGELFF. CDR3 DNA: TGTGCCAGCAGCCGTCTCACAGGGACGGGGGAGCTGTTTTTT. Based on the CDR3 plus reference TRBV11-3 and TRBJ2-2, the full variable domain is EAGVVQSPRYKIIEKKQPVAFWCNPISGHNTLYWYLQNLGQGPELLIRYENEEAVDDSQLPKDRFSAERLKGVDSTLKIQPAELGDSAVYLCASSRLTGTGELFFGEGSRLTVL.

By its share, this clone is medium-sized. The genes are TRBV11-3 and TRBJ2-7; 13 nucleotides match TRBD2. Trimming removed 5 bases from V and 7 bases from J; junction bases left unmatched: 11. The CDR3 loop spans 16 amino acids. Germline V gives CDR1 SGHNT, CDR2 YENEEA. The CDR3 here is CASSPSGLAGAREQYF. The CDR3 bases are TGTGCCAGCAGCCCCTCCGGACTAGCGGGGGCGAGGGAGCAGTACTTC.

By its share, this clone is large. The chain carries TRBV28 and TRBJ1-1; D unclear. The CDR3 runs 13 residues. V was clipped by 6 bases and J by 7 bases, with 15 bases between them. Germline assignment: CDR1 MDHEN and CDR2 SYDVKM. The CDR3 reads CASRPTSPVEAFF. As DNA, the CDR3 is TGTGCCAGCAGACCCACCTCCCCGGTTGAAGCTTTCTTT.

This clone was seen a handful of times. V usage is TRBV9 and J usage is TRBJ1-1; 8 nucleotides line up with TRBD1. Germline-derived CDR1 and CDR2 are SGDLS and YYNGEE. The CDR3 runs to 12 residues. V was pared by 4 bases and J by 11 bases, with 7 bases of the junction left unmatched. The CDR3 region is CASSSGQGGAFF. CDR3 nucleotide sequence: TGTGCCAGCAGCTCAGGACAGGGTGGGGCTTTCTTT.

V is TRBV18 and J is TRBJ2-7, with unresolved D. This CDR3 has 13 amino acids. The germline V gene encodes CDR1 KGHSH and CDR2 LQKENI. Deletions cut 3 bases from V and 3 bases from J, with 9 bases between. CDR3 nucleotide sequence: TGTGCCAGCTCACCCCTGATGCTCTACGAGCAGTACTTC. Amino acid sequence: CASSPLMLYEQYF.

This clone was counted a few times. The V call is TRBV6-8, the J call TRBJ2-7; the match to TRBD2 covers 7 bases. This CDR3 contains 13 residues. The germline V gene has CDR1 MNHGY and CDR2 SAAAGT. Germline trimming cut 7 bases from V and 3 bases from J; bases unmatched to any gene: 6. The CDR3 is CASTRGTNYEQYF. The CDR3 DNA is TGTGCCAGCACACGGGGGACTAACTACGAGCAGTACTTC.

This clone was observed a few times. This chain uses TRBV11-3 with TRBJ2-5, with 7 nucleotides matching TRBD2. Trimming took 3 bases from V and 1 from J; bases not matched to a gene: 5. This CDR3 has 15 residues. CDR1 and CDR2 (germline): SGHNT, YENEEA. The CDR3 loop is CASSLARGVQETQYF. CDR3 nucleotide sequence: TGTGCCAGCAGCTTGGCCCGGGGGGTCCAAGAGACCCAGTACTTC. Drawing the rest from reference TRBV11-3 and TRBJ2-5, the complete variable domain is EAGVVQSPRYKIIEKKQPVAFWCNPISGHNTLYWYLQNLGQGPELLIRYENEEAVDDSQLPKDRFSAERLKGVDSTLKIQPAELGDSAVYLCASSLARGVQETQYFGPGTRLLVL.

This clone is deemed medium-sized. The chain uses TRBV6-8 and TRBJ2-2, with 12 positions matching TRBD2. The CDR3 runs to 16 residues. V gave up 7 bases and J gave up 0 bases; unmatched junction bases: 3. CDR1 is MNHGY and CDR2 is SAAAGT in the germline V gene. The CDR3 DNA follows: TGTGCCAGCAAGACTAGCGGGGGCGCGAACACCGGGGAGCTGTTTTTT. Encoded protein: CASKTSGGANTGELFF.

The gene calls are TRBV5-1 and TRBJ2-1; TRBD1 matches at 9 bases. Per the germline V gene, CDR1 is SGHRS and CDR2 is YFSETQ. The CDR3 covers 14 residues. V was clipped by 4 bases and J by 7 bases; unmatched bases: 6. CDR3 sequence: CASSPGQGRNEQFF. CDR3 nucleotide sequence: TGCGCCAGCAGCCCGGGACAGGGAAGGAATGAGCAGTTCTTC.

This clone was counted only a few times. The CDR3 here is CASSPGPPAYEQYF. CDR3 sequence (DNA): TGTGCCAGCAGCCCGGGGCCCCCCGCCTACGAGCAGTACTTC. The chain couples TRBV2 to TRBJ2-7; D possibly matches TRBD1 or TRBD2 (5 bases each). Trimming pared 6 bases from V and 2 bases from J, leaving 14 bases between. The CDR3 is 14 amino acids. Germline-derived CDR1 and CDR2 are SNHLY and FYNNEI.

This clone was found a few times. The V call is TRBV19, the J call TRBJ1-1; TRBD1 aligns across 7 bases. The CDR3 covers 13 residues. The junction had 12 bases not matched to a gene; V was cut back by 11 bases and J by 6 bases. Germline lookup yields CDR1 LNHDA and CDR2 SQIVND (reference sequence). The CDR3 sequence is CAVRWDSGSEAFF. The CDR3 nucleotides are TGTGCCGTGAGGTGGGACAGTGGGTCTGAAGCTTTCTTT.

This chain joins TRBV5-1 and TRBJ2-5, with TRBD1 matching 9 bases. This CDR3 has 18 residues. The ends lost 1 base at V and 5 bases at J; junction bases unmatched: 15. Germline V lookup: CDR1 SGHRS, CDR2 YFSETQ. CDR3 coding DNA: TGCGCCAGCAGCTTGATTCCTCTCGGGACAGGGAGAAGCGAGACCCAGTACTTC. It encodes CASSLIPLGTGRSETQYF.

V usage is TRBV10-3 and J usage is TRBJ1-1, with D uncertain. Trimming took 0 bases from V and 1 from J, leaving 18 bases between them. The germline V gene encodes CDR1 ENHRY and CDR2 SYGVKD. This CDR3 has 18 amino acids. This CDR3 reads CAISESVRVRVKNTEAFF. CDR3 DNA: TGTGCCATCAGTGAGTCGGTGAGGGTAAGGGTGAAGAACACTGAAGCTTTCTTT.

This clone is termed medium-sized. In nucleotides, the CDR3 is TGTGGGGGGGACAGGAGCTTACAGCCCCAGCATTTT. Protein product: CGGDRSLQPQHF. The J gene is TRBJ1-5, the V gene TRBV12-5, with TRBD1 matching 8 bases. The germline CDR1 and CDR2 sequences are LGHNT and FRNRAP. This CDR3 spans 12 amino acids. The entire variable domain, with the rest obtained from reference TRBV12-5 and TRBJ1-5, is as follows: DARVTQTPRHKVTEMGQEVTMRCQPILGHNTVFWYRQTMMQGLELLAYFRNRAPLDDSGMPKDRFSAEMPDATLATLKIQPSEPRDSAVYFCGGDRSLQPQHFGDGTRLSIL.

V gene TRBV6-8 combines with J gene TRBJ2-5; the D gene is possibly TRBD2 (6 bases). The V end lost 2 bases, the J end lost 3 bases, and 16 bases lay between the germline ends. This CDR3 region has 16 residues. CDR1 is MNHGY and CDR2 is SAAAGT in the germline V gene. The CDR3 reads CASSYLIGGFEETQYF. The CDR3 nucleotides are TGTGCCAGCAGTTACCTCATCGGGGGATTTGAAGAGACCCAGTACTTC.

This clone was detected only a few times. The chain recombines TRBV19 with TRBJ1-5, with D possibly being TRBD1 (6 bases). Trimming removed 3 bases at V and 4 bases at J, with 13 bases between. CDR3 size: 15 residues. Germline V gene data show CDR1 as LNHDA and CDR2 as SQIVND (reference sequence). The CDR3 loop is CASSMGGRFNQPQHF. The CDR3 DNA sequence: TGTGCCAGTAGTATGGGGGGGCGGTTTAATCAGCCCCAGCATTTT. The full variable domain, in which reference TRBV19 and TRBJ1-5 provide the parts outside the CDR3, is DGGITQSPKYLFRKEGQNVTLSCEQNLNHDAMYWYRQDPGQGLRLIYYSQIVNDFQKGDIAEGYSVSREKKESFPLTVTSAQKNPTAFYLCASSMGGRFNQPQHFGDGTRLSIL.

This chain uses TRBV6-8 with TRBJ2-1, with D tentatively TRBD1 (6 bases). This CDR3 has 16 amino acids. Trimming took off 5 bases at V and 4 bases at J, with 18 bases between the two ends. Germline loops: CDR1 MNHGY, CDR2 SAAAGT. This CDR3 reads CASSVRVRTAYNEQFF. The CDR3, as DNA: TGTGCCAGCAGTGTTCGAGTTCGGACAGCTTACAATGAGCAGTTCTTC.

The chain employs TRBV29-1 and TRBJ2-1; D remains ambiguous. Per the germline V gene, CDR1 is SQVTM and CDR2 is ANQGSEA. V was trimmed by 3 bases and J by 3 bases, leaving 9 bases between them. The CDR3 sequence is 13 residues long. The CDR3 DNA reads TGCAGCGTTGAGGCCCAGCTCTACAATGAGCAGTTCTTC. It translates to CSVEAQLYNEQFF.

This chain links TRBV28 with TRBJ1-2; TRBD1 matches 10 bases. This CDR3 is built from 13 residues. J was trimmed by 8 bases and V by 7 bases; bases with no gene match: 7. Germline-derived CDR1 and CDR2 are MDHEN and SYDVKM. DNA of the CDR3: TGTGCCAGCACCCGACAGGGGGCGCGGGGCTACACCTTC. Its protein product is CASTRQGARGYTF.

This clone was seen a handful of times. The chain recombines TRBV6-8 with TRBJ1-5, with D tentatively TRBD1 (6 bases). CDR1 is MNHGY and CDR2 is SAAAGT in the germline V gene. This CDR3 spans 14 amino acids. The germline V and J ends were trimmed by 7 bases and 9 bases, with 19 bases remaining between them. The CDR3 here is CASTEEGEDPPQHF. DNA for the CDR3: TGTGCCAGCACCGAGGAGGGGGAGGATCCGCCCCAGCATTTT.

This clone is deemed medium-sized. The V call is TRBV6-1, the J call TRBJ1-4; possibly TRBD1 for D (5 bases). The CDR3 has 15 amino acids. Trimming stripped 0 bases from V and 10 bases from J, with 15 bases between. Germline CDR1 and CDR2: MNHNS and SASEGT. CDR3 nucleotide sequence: TGTGCCAGCAGTGAAGCGGGGACCCCGGTTGTAAAACTGTTTTTT. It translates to CASSEAGTPVVKLFF.

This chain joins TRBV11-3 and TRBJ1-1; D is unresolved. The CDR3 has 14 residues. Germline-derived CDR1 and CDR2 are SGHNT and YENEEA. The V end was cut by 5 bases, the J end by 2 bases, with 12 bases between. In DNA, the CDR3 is TGTGCCAGCAGCCAGGCAGCGCTCAACACTGAAGCTTTCTTT. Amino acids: CASSQAALNTEAFF.

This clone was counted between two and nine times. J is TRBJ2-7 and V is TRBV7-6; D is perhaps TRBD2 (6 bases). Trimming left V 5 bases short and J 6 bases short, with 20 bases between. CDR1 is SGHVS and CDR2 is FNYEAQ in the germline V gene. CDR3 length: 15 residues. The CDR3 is CASSLPGLQAGEQYF. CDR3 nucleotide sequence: TGTGCCAGCAGCCTTCCGGGCCTCCAAGCGGGCGAGCAGTACTTC.

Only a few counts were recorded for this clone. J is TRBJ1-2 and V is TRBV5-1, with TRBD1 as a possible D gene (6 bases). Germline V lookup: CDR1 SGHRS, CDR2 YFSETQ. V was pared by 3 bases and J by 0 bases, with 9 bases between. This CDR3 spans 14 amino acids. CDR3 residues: CASSSTGPNYGYTF. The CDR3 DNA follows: TGCGCCAGCAGCTCGACAGGACCTAACTATGGCTACACCTTC.

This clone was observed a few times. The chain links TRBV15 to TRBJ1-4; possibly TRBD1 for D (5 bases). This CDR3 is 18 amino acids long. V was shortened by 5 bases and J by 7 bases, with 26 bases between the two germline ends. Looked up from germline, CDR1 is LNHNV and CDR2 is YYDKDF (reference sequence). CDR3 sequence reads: CATSRRSGMGLSAEKLFF. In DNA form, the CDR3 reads TGTGCCACCAGCCGGCGGTCAGGGATGGGTCTGTCGGCTGAAAAACTGTTTTTT. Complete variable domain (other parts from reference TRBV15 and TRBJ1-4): DAMVIQNPRYQVTQFGKPVTLSCSQTLNHNVMYWYQQKSSQAPKLLFHYYDKDFNNEADTPDNFQSRRPNTSFCFLDIRSPGLGDTAMYLCATSRRSGMGLSAEKLFFGSGTQLSVL.

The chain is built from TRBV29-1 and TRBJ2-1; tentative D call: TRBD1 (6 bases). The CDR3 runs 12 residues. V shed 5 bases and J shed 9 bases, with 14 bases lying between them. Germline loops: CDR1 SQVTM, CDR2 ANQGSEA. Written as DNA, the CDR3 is TGCAGCGTTACAGGGAGCGCGGGTGAGCAGTTCTTC. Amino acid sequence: CSVTGSAGEQFF.